Presented here are 6 T cell receptor beta chains from one specimen sequenced in a study of beta chain features in type 1 diabetes. TCRB transcripts that were expressed got sequenced, as all of the isolated RNA had been reverse transcribed. Clones were read by immunoSEQ multiplex PCR, and TCRdb kept only the in-frame ones, dropping some. The data show hundreds of thousands of clones, approximately 30% seen once. Sequencing used naive CD4+ T cells from blood. The receptors shown here come from a man younger than 35 in good health.

The V call is TRBV4-3, the J call TRBJ2-2, with TRBD1 matching 7 bases. Trimming took 4 bases from V and 1 from J; bases not matched to a gene: 3. Germline CDR1 and CDR2: LGHNA and YSLEER. The length of the CDR3 is 15 residues. The CDR3 bases are TGCGCCAGCAGCCGGGACAGACTGAACACCGGGGAGCTGTTTTTT. Amino acid sequence: CASSRDRLNTGELFF.

This clone occurred a few times. This sample includes further DNA sequences coding for the same CDR3. V usage is TRBV7-9 and J usage is TRBJ1-2; 7 positions agree with TRBD1. The V segment lost 3 bases and the J segment 2 bases; nucleotides outside the gene matches: 0. This CDR3 is built from 13 residues. The germline V gene encodes CDR1 SEHNR and CDR2 FQNEAQ (reference sequence). DNA for the CDR3: TGTGCCAGCAGCTTGGGACAGAACTATGGCTACACCTTC. Translation: CASSLGQNYGYTF.

V and J are TRBV23-1 and TRBJ2-7, with D maybe TRBD2 (5 bases). TRBV23-1 is an open reading frame, and its role is uncertain. V lost 2 bases and J 0 bases, leaving 17 bases between the germline ends. The CDR3 loop spans 17 amino acids. In nucleotides, the CDR3 is TGCGCCAGCAGTCAAGCCCCCTTCGGCACTAGCTCCTACGAGCAGTACTTC. This sequence encodes CASSQAPFGTSSYEQYF.

The sample holds a few counts of this clone. The chain is built from TRBV4-1 and TRBJ2-4, with a weak D call TRBD2 (6 bases). The CDR3 has 16 amino acids. V lost 4 bases and J 2 bases, leaving 15 bases between the germline ends. Germline CDR1 is MGHRA and CDR2 is YSYEKL. The CDR3 loop is CASSLLGGRSKNIQYF. CDR3 coding DNA: TGCGCCAGCAGCCTCTTGGGAGGCAGATCCAAAAACATTCAGTACTTC.

This clone was seen only a few times. CDR3 nucleotide sequence: TGCGCCAGCAGCTGGACTAGCGGGTTTTACAATGAGCAGTTCTTC. Amino acid sequence: CASSWTSGFYNEQFF. The chain links TRBV5-1 to TRBJ2-1, with 11 nucleotides matching TRBD2. Losses at the gene ends were 3 bases for V and 4 bases for J; bases not matched to a gene: 3. The CDR3 extends over 15 amino acids. The V gene's germline CDR1 is SGHRS and CDR2 YFSETQ.

This clone was seen a few times. The V call is TRBV28, the J call TRBJ1-3; 7 bases map to TRBD1. The V gene end was trimmed by 4 bases and the J gene end by 4 bases; junction bases not matched to a gene: 10. The germline V gene has CDR1 MDHEN and CDR2 SYDVKM. The length of the CDR3 is 16 residues. CDR3 amino acids: CASSSPTGQSGNTIYF. The CDR3 nucleotides are TGTGCCAGCAGTTCCCCGACAGGGCAATCAGGAAACACCATATATTTT. Together with reference TRBV28 and TRBJ1-3, the CDR3 gives the full variable domain: DVKVTQSSRYLVKRTGEKVFLECVQDMDHENMFWYRQDPGLGLRLIYFSYDVKMKEKGDIPEGYSVSREKKERFSLILESASTNQTSMYLCASSSPTGQSGNTIYFGEGSWLTVV.